This T cell receptor (beta chain) was sequenced for a study of T-cell reconstitution after alpha-beta-depleted transplantation in children. V gave up 4 bases and J gave up 1 base, with 16 bases separating them. Germline V lookup: CDR1 SGHRS, CDR2 YFSETQ. There are 16 residues in the CDR3. The authors prepared the TCRbeta library with unique molecular identifiers. Via MiXCR, TCRdb re-called the PCR reads, giving one row per CDR3 protein. The table includes 400,000 to 500,000 distinct CDR3 sequences, 9.5% to 13% detected once. This clonotype was detected a few times. Here the sequenced sample was PBMCs from the stem cell graft donor, taken from the stem cell graft. This rearrangement joins TRBV5-1 to TRBJ2-3, with a weak D call TRBD2 (5 bases). This TCR derives from a human donor who donated a stem cell graft to a child with acute myeloid leukemia. CDR3 sequence reads: CASSPDPGRGTDTQYF. As DNA, the CDR3 is TGCGCCAGCAGCCCCGACCCGGGGAGAGGCACAGATACGCAGTATTTT.